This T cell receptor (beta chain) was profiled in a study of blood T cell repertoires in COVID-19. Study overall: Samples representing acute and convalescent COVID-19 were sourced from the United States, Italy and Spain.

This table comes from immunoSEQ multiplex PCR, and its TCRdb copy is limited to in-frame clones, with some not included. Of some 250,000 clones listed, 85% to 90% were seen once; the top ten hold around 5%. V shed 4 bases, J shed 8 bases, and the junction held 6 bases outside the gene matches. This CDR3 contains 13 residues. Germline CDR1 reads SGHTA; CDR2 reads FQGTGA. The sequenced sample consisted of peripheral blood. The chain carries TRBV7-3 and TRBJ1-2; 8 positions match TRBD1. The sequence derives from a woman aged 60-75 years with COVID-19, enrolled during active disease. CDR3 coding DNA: TGTGCCAGCAGCTCGCAGGACAGGGTGGGCTACACCTTC. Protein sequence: CASSSQDRVGYTF.